These T cell receptor beta chains were read from a single sample in a study of blood T cells in healthy people across ages. TCRdb re-analysed the 5' RACE reads in MiXCR, keeping a single row per CDR3 protein. The sample includes hundreds of thousands of distinct CDR3 sequences, about 62% of them seen just once. The sequencing sample was made of blood. These receptors were collected from a man aged 30 to 45 in good health. Both conserved end residues are part of each CDR3. Each record gives: V gene, clone size, D gene, J gene, CDR3 protein. The D gene is left open where the match is weak. The size field is filled for only some rows; it gives once, few, many or a size class.

V: TRBV29-1; size: few; D: TRBD2; J: TRBJ2-3; CDR3: CSVELTSGGTDTQYF
V: TRBV20-1; size: .; D: TRBD2; J: TRBJ2-3; CDR3: CSARSPGTSGFTDTQYF
V: TRBV27; size: .; D: .; J: TRBJ1-5; CDR3: CASSPLGRSNQPQHF
V: TRBV4-1; size: .; D: .; J: .; CDR3: CASSQMGEETQYF
V: TRBV24-1; size: few; D: .; J: TRBJ2-7; CDR3: CATSDLYEQYF
V: TRBV7-8; size: .; D: TRBD1; J: TRBJ2-7; CDR3: CASSLGASGTAAYEQYF
V: TRBV7-9; size: few; D: .; J: TRBJ2-5; CDR3: CASSHPTHVGDQETQYF
V: TRBV12-3/TRBV12-4; size: .; D: .; J: TRBJ2-3; CDR3: CASNLNGDTQYF
V: TRBV12-3/TRBV12-4; size: few; D: .; J: TRBJ1-5; CDR3: CASSSSLNSNQPQHF
V: TRBV29-1; size: few; D: .; J: TRBJ1-4; CDR3: CSGLLGASEKLFF
V: TRBV5-1; size: .; D: TRBD2; J: TRBJ2-1; CDR3: CASSLGLSGGAYNEQFF
V: TRBV23-1; size: .; D: .; J: TRBJ1-2; CDR3: CASSPPRGGASPGDGYTF
V: TRBV28; size: .; D: TRBD1; J: TRBJ1-2; CDR3: CASSPPGQASDYGYTF
V: TRBV10-3; size: .; D: .; J: TRBJ1-5; CDR3: CAISDQVSNQPQHF
V: TRBV7-9; size: .; D: .; J: TRBJ2-6; CDR3: CASSLGEANVLTF
V: TRBV4-3; size: few; D: TRBD2; J: .; CDR3: CASSQDVAGGYEQYF
V: TRBV2; size: .; D: .; J: TRBJ1-6; CDR3: CASSEGGFKNSPLHF
V: TRBV7-2; size: .; D: TRBD2; J: TRBJ2-7; CDR3: CASSLEFSGGGGQYF
V: TRBV7-9; size: .; D: .; J: TRBJ2-1; CDR3: CASSLGSGGEGYNEQFF
V: TRBV20-1; size: .; D: TRBD2; J: TRBJ2-1; CDR3: CSALGLGDNEQFF
V: TRBV2; size: few; D: .; J: TRBJ2-7; CDR3: CASTRLGNSYEQYF
V: TRBV6-5; size: few; D: .; J: TRBJ2-1; CDR3: CASSYSRAEQFF
V: TRBV6-2/TRBV6-3; size: .; D: .; J: .; CDR3: CASSSGRRAPYEQYF
V: TRBV29-1; size: .; D: .; J: TRBJ2-1; CDR3: CNVLRGGFVNEQFF
V: TRBV14; size: .; D: .; J: TRBJ1-2; CDR3: CASSQGLGDRGYTF
V: TRBV7-9; size: many; D: TRBD2; J: TRBJ2-2; CDR3: CASRRLAEGGTGELFF
V: TRBV6-2/TRBV6-3; size: .; D: .; J: TRBJ1-5; CDR3: CASSLGTVVVGPQHF